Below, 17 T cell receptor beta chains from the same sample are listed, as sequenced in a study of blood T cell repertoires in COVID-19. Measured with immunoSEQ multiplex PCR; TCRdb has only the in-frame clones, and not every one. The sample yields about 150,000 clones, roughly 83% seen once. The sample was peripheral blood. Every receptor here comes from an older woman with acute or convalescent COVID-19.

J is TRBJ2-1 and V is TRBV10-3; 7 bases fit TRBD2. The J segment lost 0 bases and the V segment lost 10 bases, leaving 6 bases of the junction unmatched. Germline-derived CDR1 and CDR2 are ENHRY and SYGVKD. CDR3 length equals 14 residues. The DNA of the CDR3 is TGTGCCACCGCCCTAGCGGCCTCCTACAATGAGCAGTTCTTC. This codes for CATALAASYNEQFF.

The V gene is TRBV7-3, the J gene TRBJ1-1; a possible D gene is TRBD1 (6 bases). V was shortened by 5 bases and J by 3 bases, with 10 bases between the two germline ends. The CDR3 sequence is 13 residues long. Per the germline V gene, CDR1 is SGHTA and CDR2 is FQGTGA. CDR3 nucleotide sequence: TGTGCCAGCAGCACAGGGTCCGACACTGAAGCTTTCTTT. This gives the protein CASSTGSDTEAFF.

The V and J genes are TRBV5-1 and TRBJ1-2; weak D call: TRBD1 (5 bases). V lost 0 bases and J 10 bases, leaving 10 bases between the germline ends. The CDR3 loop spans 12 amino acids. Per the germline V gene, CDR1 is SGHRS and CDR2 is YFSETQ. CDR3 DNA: TGCGCCAGCAGCTTGGTCGCGGGACTCTACACCTTC. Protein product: CASSLVAGLYTF.

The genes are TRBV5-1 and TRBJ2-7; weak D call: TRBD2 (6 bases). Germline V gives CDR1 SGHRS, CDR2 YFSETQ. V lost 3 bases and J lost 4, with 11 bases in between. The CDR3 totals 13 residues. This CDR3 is CASSWATSYEQYF. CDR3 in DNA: TGCGCCAGCAGCTGGGCGACTAGTTACGAGCAGTACTTC.

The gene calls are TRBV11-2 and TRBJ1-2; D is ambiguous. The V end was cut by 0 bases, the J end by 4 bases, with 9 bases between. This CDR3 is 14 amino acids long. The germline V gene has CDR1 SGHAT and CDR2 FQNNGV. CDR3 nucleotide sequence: TGTGCCAGCAGCTTAGATACAACAGCCTATGGCTACACCTTC. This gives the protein CASSLDTTAYGYTF.

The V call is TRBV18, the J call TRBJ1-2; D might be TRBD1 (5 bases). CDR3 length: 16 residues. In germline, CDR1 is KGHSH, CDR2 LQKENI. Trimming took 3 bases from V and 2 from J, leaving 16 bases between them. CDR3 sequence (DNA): TGTGCCAGCTCACCGGGTAGTCAGGGTAGGAACTATGGCTACACCTTC. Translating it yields CASSPGSQGRNYGYTF.

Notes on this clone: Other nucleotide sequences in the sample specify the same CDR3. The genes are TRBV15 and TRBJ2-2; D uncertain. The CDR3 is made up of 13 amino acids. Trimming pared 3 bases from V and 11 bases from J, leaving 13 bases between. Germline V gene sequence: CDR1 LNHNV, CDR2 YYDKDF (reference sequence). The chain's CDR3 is CATSRADGGELFF. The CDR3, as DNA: TGTGCCACCAGCAGGGCGGATGGCGGAGAGCTGTTTTTT.

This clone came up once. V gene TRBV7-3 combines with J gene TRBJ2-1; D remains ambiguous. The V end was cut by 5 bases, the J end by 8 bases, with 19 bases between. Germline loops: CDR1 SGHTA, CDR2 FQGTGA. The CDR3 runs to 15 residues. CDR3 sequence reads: CASSPSSLALHEQFF. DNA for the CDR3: TGTGCCAGCAGCCCCTCGAGTTTAGCTCTACATGAGCAGTTCTTC.

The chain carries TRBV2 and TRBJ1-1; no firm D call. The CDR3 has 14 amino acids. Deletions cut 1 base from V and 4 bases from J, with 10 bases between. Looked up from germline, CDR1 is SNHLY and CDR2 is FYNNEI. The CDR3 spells CASSEEVRFTEAFF. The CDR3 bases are TGTGCCAGCAGTGAAGAAGTGAGGTTCACTGAAGCTTTCTTT.

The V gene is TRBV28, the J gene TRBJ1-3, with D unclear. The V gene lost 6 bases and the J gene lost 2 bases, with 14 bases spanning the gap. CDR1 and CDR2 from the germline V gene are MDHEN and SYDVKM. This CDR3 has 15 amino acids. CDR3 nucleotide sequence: TGTGCCAGCAGCCCCGCCGGCAGGACTGGAAACACCATATATTTT. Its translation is CASSPAGRTGNTIYF.

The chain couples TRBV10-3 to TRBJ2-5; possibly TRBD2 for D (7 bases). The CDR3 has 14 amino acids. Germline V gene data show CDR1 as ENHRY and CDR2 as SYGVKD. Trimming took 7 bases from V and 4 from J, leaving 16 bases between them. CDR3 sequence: CAIKGSGGGETQYF. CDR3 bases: TGTGCCATCAAAGGGTCGGGGGGCGGAGAGACCCAGTACTTC.

The CDR3 bases are TGTGCCAGCTCACCACCGGGACAGGGGACAGATACGCAGTATTTT. Protein: CASSPPGQGTDTQYF. The chain has TRBV18 and TRBJ2-3; 10 bases map to TRBD1. The CDR3 is made up of 15 amino acids. With V trimmed by 0 bases and J by 3 bases, 0 bases remained unmatched. CDR1 is KGHSH and CDR2 is LQKENI in the germline V gene.

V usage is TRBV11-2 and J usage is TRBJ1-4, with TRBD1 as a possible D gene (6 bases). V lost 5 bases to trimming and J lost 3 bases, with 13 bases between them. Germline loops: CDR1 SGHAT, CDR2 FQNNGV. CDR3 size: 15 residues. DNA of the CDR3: TGTGCCAGCAGCCTTACAGGGCCATCTAATGAAAAACTGTTTTTT. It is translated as CASSLTGPSNEKLFF.

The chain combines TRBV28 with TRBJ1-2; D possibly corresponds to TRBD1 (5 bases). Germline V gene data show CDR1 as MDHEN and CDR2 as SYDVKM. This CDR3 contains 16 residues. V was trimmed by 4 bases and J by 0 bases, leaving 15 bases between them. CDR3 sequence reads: CASSSGDSKANYGYTF. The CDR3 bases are TGTGCCAGCAGTTCGGGAGACAGCAAAGCTAACTATGGCTACACCTTC.

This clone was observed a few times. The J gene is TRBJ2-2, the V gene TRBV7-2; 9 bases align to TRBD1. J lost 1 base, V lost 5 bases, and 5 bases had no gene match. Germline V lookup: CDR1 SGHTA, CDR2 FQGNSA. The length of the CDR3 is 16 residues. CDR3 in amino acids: CASSKRDRVNTGELFF. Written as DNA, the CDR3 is TGTGCCAGCAGCAAACGGGACAGGGTGAACACCGGGGAGCTGTTTTTT.

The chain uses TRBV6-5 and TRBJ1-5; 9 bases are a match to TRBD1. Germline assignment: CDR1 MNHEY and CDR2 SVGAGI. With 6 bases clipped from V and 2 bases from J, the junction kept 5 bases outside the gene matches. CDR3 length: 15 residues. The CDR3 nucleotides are TGTGCCAGCAGCTCAAGGACAGGGGGCAATCAGCCCCAGCATTTT. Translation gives CASSSRTGGNQPQHF.

The CDR3 loop is CASSGGYANEKLFF. Written as DNA, the CDR3 is TGTGCCAGCAGCGGGGGGTATGCTAATGAAAAACTGTTTTTT. This rearrangement joins TRBV7-2 to TRBJ1-4; TRBD1 might be the D (5 bases). Between the trimmed V and J ends, which lost 5 bases and 3 bases, there was a span of 10 bases. The V gene's germline CDR1 is SGHTA and CDR2 FQGNSA. CDR3 length: 14 amino acids.